These 5 T cell receptor beta chains share one sample of origin, sequenced in a study of cytomegalovirus exposure and HLA in healthy donors. The PCR was carried out with 60 Vbeta primers and 13 Jbeta primers. Profiling relied on immunoSEQ multiplex PCR, and the TCRdb table lists in-frame clones only, not all of them. The table lists some 110,000 clones, about 83% of them singletons, with roughly 6.1% in the top ten. The sequenced sample consisted of PBMCs. All receptors derive from a man aged 18-30 years in good health and CMV-seronegative.

The rearrangement uses TRBV27 and TRBJ1-2; a possible D gene is TRBD1 (6 bases). Germline V gene data show CDR1 as MNHEY and CDR2 as SMNVEV (reference sequence). The V and J ends lost 5 bases and 5 bases respectively, with 18 bases between them. The CDR3 length is 15 residues. CDR3 nucleotides: TGTGCCAGCAGTAGTCTCGGGACACCTCTTTATGGCTACACCTTC. As protein: CASSSLGTPLYGYTF.

A single count supports this clone. The V and J genes are TRBV7-2 and TRBJ1-5, with a tentative D call TRBD1 (6 bases). The germline gives CDR1 SGHTA, CDR2 FQGNSA. CDR3 length: 15 amino acids. Trimming removed 1 base from V and 2 bases from J, with 9 bases in between. Here the CDR3 reads CASSLGTAGNQPQHF. The CDR3 DNA reads as TGTGCCAGCAGCTTAGGGACAGCTGGCAATCAGCCCCAGCATTTT. Full variable domain (remainder filled in from reference TRBV7-2 and TRBJ1-5): GAGVSQSPSNKVTEKGKDVELRCDPISGHTALYWYRQSLGQGLEFLIYFQGNSAPDKSGLPSDRFSAERTGGSVSTLTIQRTQQEDSAVYLCASSLGTAGNQPQHFGDGTRLSIL.

This clone has only one observation. The chain combines TRBV6-6 with TRBJ1-5, with a possible D match to TRBD1 (5 bases). The CDR3 runs 13 residues. Germline CDR1 and CDR2: MNHNY and SVGAGI (reference sequence). The V gene lost 5 bases and the J gene lost 9 bases, with 14 bases spanning the gap. The CDR3 DNA reads TGTGCCAGCAGTCCCCAGGTGGGGGGGCCCCAGCATTTT. Encoded protein: CASSPQVGGPQHF.

The genes are TRBV4-1 and TRBJ1-5; the D is unclear. The germline V and J ends were trimmed by 4 bases and 7 bases, with 17 bases remaining between them. The germline V gene encodes CDR1 MGHRA and CDR2 YSYEKL. This CDR3 is built from 15 residues. CDR3 DNA: TGCGCCAGCAGCCCAAGGTCGGGAGGCGGGCAGCCCCAGCATTTT. Its translation is CASSPRSGGGQPQHF.

This chain joins TRBV6-4 and TRBJ2-5, with D maybe TRBD2 (5 bases). The germline CDR1 and CDR2 sequences are MRHNA and SNTAGT. The CDR3 spans 14 residues. Trimming stripped 4 bases from V and 5 bases from J, with 14 bases between. The CDR3 DNA is TGTGCCAGCAGTGTCGAGGGCGGTACGGAGACCCAGTACTTC. Its protein is CASSVEGGTETQYF.